These 22 T cell receptor beta chains came from one sample sequenced in a study of T-cell reconstitution after alpha-beta-depleted transplantation in children. The library targeted TCRbeta and was prepared with unique molecular identifiers. MiXCR was run by TCRdb on the PCR reads, yielding one entry per CDR3 protein. The top ten clones hold 5.1% of a sample with around 240,000 distinct CDR3 sequences, about 8.8% of them seen once. The sample here was PBMCs from the stem cell graft donor, taken from the stem cell graft. The source of these receptors is a human donor who donated a stem cell graft to a child with SCID.

In this sample, this clonotype turned up many times. The chain recombines TRBV7-3 with TRBJ2-1; the D gene is possibly TRBD2 (5 bases). V was trimmed by 3 bases and J by 0 bases, leaving 9 bases between them. From germline, CDR1 is SGHTA and CDR2 FQGTGA. CDR3 length: 15 amino acids. The CDR3 loop reads CASSFQRSSYNEQFF. The CDR3 region has the DNA TGTGCCAGCAGCTTTCAGCGGAGCTCCTACAATGAGCAGTTCTTC.

The V gene is TRBV2, the J gene TRBJ2-2; 10 nucleotides line up with TRBD1. Germline V gene sequence: CDR1 SNHLY, CDR2 FYNNEI. The junction had 8 bases not matched to a gene; V was cut back by 7 bases and J by 3 bases. The CDR3 extends over 16 amino acids. CDR3 in DNA: TGTGCCAGCAAACTCCCGGGACAGGGGTACACCGGGGAGCTGTTTTTT. Translating it yields CASKLPGQGYTGELFF.

This clonotype was observed many times. The V call is TRBV2, the J call TRBJ2-7, with unresolved D. Germline CDR1 and CDR2: SNHLY and FYNNEI. This CDR3 region has 13 residues. The germline V and J ends were trimmed by 7 bases and 0 bases, with 10 bases remaining between them. The CDR3 sequence: CASTQMSSYEQYF. CDR3 in DNA: TGTGCCAGCACACAGATGTCCTCCTACGAGCAGTACTTC.

In its sample, this clonotype was seen many times. The gene calls are TRBV20-1 and TRBJ2-7; D is possibly TRBD1 (5 bases). Trimming cost V 0 bases and J 5 bases, with 14 bases left between them. There are 14 residues in the CDR3. Germline CDR1 reads DFQATT; CDR2 reads SNEGSKA (reference sequence). In DNA, the CDR3 is TGCAGTGCTAGAGATCCCCGGCAGGGCCACGAGCAGTACTTC. Protein product: CSARDPRQGHEQYF.

The sample holds many counts of this clonotype. The V and J genes are TRBV5-1 and TRBJ1-4; TRBD1 matches at 8 bases. V shed 6 bases and J 5 bases; nucleotides not matched to a gene: 3. CDR1 is SGHRS and CDR2 is YFSETQ in the germline V gene. This CDR3 comprises 13 residues. The CDR3 loop reads CASTGQGNEKLFF. DNA for the CDR3: TGCGCCAGCACAGGACAGGGAAATGAAAAACTGTTTTTT.

Turning to this clonotype: With a much larger clone just one base away, this may be a read error. The rearrangement links TRBV20-1 to TRBJ1-2; D not certain. The CDR3 loop spans 14 amino acids. Per germline, CDR1 DFQATT and CDR2 SNEGSKA (reference sequence). V gave up 3 bases and J gave up 3 bases, with 14 bases separating them. CDR3: CSARLDTLDYGYTF. In DNA, the CDR3 is TGCAGTGCTAGGCTCGACACTCTCGACTATGGCTACACCTTC.

The chain links TRBV20-1 to TRBJ1-6; 9 nucleotides align to TRBD1. The CDR3 totals 17 residues. V shed 6 bases, J shed 1 base, and the junction held 10 bases outside the gene matches. Germline assignment: CDR1 DFQATT and CDR2 SNEGSKA (reference sequence). This CDR3 is CSAWDRARGSYNSPLHF. The CDR3 bases are TGCAGTGCCTGGGACAGGGCTCGTGGGTCCTATAATTCACCCCTCCACTTT.

This clonotype was seen at least ten times. The rearrangement uses TRBV6-5 and TRBJ1-2; tentatively, D is TRBD1 (6 bases). In germline, CDR1 is MNHEY, CDR2 SVGAGI. This CDR3 comprises 13 residues. Trimming stripped 4 bases from V and 6 bases from J, with 12 bases between. This CDR3 is CASSSRRGDGYTF. DNA of the CDR3: TGTGCCAGCAGTTCACGGAGGGGGGATGGCTACACCTTC.

This clonotype was recorded many times. The chain employs TRBV7-9 and TRBJ2-3, with D possibly TRBD2 on 6 matching bases. The CDR3 loop spans 17 amino acids. Germline CDR1 and CDR2: SEHNR and FQNEAQ (reference sequence). The V and J ends lost 4 bases and 0 bases respectively, with 17 bases between them. The CDR3 DNA sequence: TGTGCCAGCAGCTACGTAGGAGGGCCTGAAAGCACAGATACGCAGTATTTT. Its protein product is CASSYVGGPESTDTQYF.

In this sample, this clonotype turned up many times. The chain combines TRBV29-1 with TRBJ2-3, with D possibly being TRBD2 (7 bases). The CDR3 consists of 15 residues. Germline CDR1 and CDR2: SQVTM and ANQGSEA. V dropped 6 bases and J dropped 1 base, with 17 bases sitting between them. CDR3: CSVNRAAGRTDTQYF. The CDR3 DNA reads as TGCAGCGTGAACAGGGCAGCGGGGCGCACAGATACGCAGTATTTT.

The CDR3 sequence is CASKAGEWTGELFF. The CDR3, as DNA: TGTGCCAGTAAAGCAGGGGAGTGGACCGGGGAGCTGTTTTTT. The chain is built from TRBV19 and TRBJ2-2; the D gene is possibly TRBD1 (6 bases). Germline CDR1 LNHDA, CDR2 SQIVND (reference sequence). This CDR3 is 14 amino acids long. Deletions cut 7 bases from V and 5 bases from J, with 14 bases between.

The chain carries TRBV20-1 and TRBJ2-3; 9 positions agree with TRBD2. This CDR3 region has 18 residues. Losses at the gene ends were 5 bases for V and 2 bases for J; bases not matched to a gene: 17. Germline V gene lookup returns CDR1 DFQATT and CDR2 SNEGSKA (reference sequence). This CDR3 reads CSASISGGQGGHTDTQYF. The DNA for the CDR3 is TGCAGTGCTTCAATTAGCGGGGGCCAGGGGGGGCACACAGATACGCAGTATTTT.

The sample holds many counts of this clonotype. The chain couples TRBV18 to TRBJ2-1; D is unclear. The germline CDR1 and CDR2 sequences are KGHSH and LQKENI. V gave up 6 bases and J gave up 5 bases, with 11 bases separating them. The CDR3 consists of 13 residues. CDR3 protein: CASSKSQDNEQFF. In DNA, the CDR3 is TGTGCCAGCTCCAAAAGTCAGGACAATGAGCAGTTCTTC.

This clonotype showed up many times. CDR3 bases: TGCACCGCAGATACAATGCAGGGGGCTAGCACAGATACGCAGTATTTT. Translating gives CTADTMQGASTDTQYF. The chain uses TRBV20-1 and TRBJ2-3, with 8 nucleotides matching TRBD1. Germline V lookup: CDR1 DFQATT, CDR2 SNEGSKA (reference sequence). The CDR3 spans 16 residues.

At least ten counts were recorded for this clonotype. The chain uses TRBV7-3 and TRBJ1-1; D uncertain. The CDR3 covers 14 residues. Germline-derived CDR1 and CDR2 are SGHTA and FQGTGA. Deletions cut 3 bases from V and 2 bases from J, with 10 bases between. CDR3 sequence (DNA): TGTGCCAGCAGCTTGGGCAGCGCAAACACTGAAGCTTTCTTT. It is translated as CASSLGSANTEAFF. Variable domain in full (rest from reference TRBV7-3 and TRBJ1-1): GAGVSQTPSNKVTEKGKYVELRCDPISGHTALYWYRQSLGQGPEFLIYFQGTGAADDSGLPNDRFFAVRPEGSVSTLKIQRTERGDSAVYLCASSLGSANTEAFFGQGTRLTVV.

This chain uses TRBV20-1 with TRBJ2-3; the D gene is possibly TRBD1 (5 bases). Germline V gene lookup returns CDR1 DFQATT and CDR2 SNEGSKA (reference sequence). V was shortened by 5 bases and J by 11 bases, with 23 bases between the two germline ends. This CDR3 comprises 14 residues. Here the CDR3 DNA reads TGCAGTGCTTACACAGGTTACACAGGTACTGGGCAGTATTTT. Protein: CSAYTGYTGTGQYF.

This clonotype occurred many times. The chain links TRBV20-1 to TRBJ2-2, with a tentative D call TRBD2 (5 bases). The germline gives CDR1 DFQATT, CDR2 SNEGSKA (reference sequence). The germline V and J ends were trimmed by 0 bases and 11 bases, with 10 bases remaining between them. The CDR3 covers 12 residues. CDR3 nucleotides: TGCAGTGCTAGAGAAAAGGGAGTAGAGCTGTTTTTT. It yields the protein CSAREKGVELFF.

This clonotype showed up just a few times. The CDR3 bases are TGTGCCAGCAGCTTAGGGGGTCATAATTCACCCCTCCACTTT. Translating gives CASSLGGHNSPLHF. The rearrangement joins TRBV7-6 to TRBJ1-6, with D unclear. CDR1 and CDR2 (germline): SGHVS, FNYEAQ. V was clipped by 1 base and J by 5 bases, with 6 bases between them. CDR3 length: 14 amino acids.

This clonotype was seen at least ten times. This sequence joins TRBV5-1 and TRBJ1-1, with D unresolved. Per the germline V gene, CDR1 is SGHRS and CDR2 is YFSETQ. CDR3 length: 15 amino acids. V shed 4 bases and J shed 1 base, with 14 bases lying between them. Written as DNA, the CDR3 is TGCGCCAGCAGCCCGGAGGTAGGGTCGAACACTGAAGCTTTCTTT. Translation: CASSPEVGSNTEAFF.

There are many counts of this clonotype. V usage is TRBV29-1 and J usage is TRBJ1-1; D is uncertain. This CDR3 comprises 13 residues. Deletions cut 6 bases from V and 1 base from J, with 12 bases between. Germline values: CDR1 SQVTM, CDR2 ANQGSEA. This CDR3 reads CSVTVQANTEAFF. DNA of the CDR3: TGCAGCGTGACGGTTCAGGCGAACACTGAAGCTTTCTTT.

V and J are TRBV30 and TRBJ1-3; no clear D gene. V dropped 5 bases and J dropped 2 bases, with 19 bases sitting between them. Germline V CDR1 and CDR2: GTSNPN, SVGIG (reference sequence). This CDR3 comprises 16 residues. The CDR3 here is CAWSPRGLGTGNTIYF. The CDR3 nucleotides read TGTGCCTGGTCACCTCGCGGGCTTGGAACTGGAAACACCATATATTTT.

A remark on this clonotype: Just one base apart from a much larger clone, this may be a read error. The chain joins TRBV5-1 to TRBJ2-3, with D perhaps TRBD1 or TRBD2 (5 bases each). This CDR3 spans 20 amino acids. V was trimmed by 1 base and J by 4 bases, leaving 28 bases between them. The germline V gene has CDR1 SGHRS and CDR2 YFSETQ. For the CDR3, the DNA is TGCGCCAGCAGCTTGAAGAGGGGAAGAACTTGGTTGGACCCCGCAGATACGCAGTATTTT. This codes for CASSLKRGRTWLDPADTQYF.